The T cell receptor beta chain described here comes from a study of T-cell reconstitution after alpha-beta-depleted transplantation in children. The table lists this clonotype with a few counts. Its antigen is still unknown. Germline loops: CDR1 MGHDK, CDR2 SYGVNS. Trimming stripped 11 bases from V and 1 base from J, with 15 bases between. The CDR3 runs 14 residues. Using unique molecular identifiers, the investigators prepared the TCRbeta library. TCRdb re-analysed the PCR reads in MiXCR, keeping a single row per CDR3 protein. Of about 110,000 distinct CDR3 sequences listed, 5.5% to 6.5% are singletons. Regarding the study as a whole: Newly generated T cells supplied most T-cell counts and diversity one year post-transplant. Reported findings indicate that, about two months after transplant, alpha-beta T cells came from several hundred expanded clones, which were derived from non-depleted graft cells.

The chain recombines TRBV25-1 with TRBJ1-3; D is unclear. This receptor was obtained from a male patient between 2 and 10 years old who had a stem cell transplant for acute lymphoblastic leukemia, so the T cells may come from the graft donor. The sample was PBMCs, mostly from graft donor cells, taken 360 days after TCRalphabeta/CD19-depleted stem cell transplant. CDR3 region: CASTGLESGNTIYF. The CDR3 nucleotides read TGTGCCTCGACTGGCTTAGAGTCTGGAAACACCATATATTTT.